A single sample is the source of the 31 T cell receptor beta chains below, sequenced in a study of T cell responses to AZD1222 COVID-19 vaccine. The repertoire was sequenced with immunoSEQ multiplex PCR; TCRdb's copy has only in-frame clones and lacks some. The data show about 92,000 clones, 88% seen once. The input for sequencing was peripheral blood, taken on day 0 of MenACWY control vaccination. The receptors shown here come from an adult in good health.

The chain recombines TRBV29-1 with TRBJ1-1, with a weak D call TRBD1 (6 bases). CDR1 and CDR2 from the germline V gene are SQVTM and ANQGSEA. The CDR3 has 11 residues. Trimming took off 7 bases at V and 5 bases at J, with 11 bases between the two ends. Here the CDR3 DNA reads TGCAGCGGGCGGACAGCGACTGAAGCTTTCTTT. It yields the protein CSGRTATEAFF.

The chain employs TRBV6-5 and TRBJ1-2; the D is unclear. The CDR3 has 15 residues. The germline V gene encodes CDR1 MNHEY and CDR2 SVGAGI. V dropped 4 bases and J dropped 4 bases, with 16 bases sitting between them. The CDR3, as DNA: TGTGCCAGCAGTTCAGGCGCCGGGATTATCTATGGCTACACCTTC. Its translation is CASSSGAGIIYGYTF.

This chain links TRBV14 with TRBJ2-7; D not certain. Deletions cut 4 bases from V and 5 bases from J, with 24 bases between. The germline CDR1 and CDR2 sequences are SGHDN and FVKESK. CDR3 length equals 17 residues. CDR3 amino acids: CASSRGVGKHRVDEQYF. Here the CDR3 DNA reads TGTGCCAGCAGCCGTGGGGTGGGAAAACATCGAGTCGACGAGCAGTACTTC.

The chain uses TRBV18 and TRBJ1-1; no clear D gene. Per the germline V gene, CDR1 is KGHSH and CDR2 is LQKENI. The CDR3 is made up of 16 amino acids. V lost 2 bases and J lost 2, with 15 bases in between. CDR3 sequence reads: CASSPMRAGRNTEAFF. In DNA, the CDR3 is TGTGCCAGCTCACCAATGCGGGCAGGTCGAAACACTGAAGCTTTCTTT. Together with reference TRBV18 and TRBJ1-1, the CDR3 gives the full variable domain: NAGVMQNPRHLVRRRGQEARLRCSPMKGHSHVYWYRQLPEEGLKFMVYLQKENIIDESGMPKERFSAEFPKEGPSILRIQQVVRGDSAAYFCASSPMRAGRNTEAFFGQGTRLTVV.

V usage is TRBV27 and J usage is TRBJ1-4; 9 bases align to TRBD1. CDR3 length equals 15 residues. Looked up from germline, CDR1 is MNHEY and CDR2 is SMNVEV (reference sequence). Losses at the gene ends were 5 bases for V and 8 bases for J; bases not matched to a gene: 9. The DNA for the CDR3 is TGTGCCAGCAGTGGGATCACAGGGGGCGAGGAAAAACTGTTTTTT. Its protein is CASSGITGGEEKLFF.

This sequence joins TRBV30 and TRBJ1-1, with 7 nucleotides matching TRBD1. The CDR3 is 13 residues long. Germline loops: CDR1 GTSNPN, CDR2 SVGIG (reference sequence). Trimming at V came to 5 bases and at J to 5 bases, leaving 8 bases not matched to a gene. CDR3 sequence (DNA): TGTGCCTGGCTTTTTGAGGGGGCAACTGAAGCTTTCTTT. Protein product: CAWLFEGATEAFF.

The rearrangement links TRBV5-1 to TRBJ1-3, with a weak D call TRBD1 (5 bases). Trimming left V 5 bases short and J 0 bases short, with 9 bases between. This CDR3 comprises 14 residues. The germline CDR1 and CDR2 sequences are SGHRS and YFSETQ. Here the CDR3 DNA reads TGCGCCAGCAGTGGGGCGAACTCTGGAAACACCATATATTTT. It codes for CASSGANSGNTIYF.

V usage is TRBV11-2 and J usage is TRBJ1-6, with D unclear. The CDR3 consists of 15 residues. The V end was cut by 5 bases, the J end by 4 bases, with 12 bases between. Germline V gives CDR1 SGHAT, CDR2 FQNNGV. CDR3 nucleotides: TGTGCCAGCAGCGCCGGCAGGCTATATAATTCACCCCTCCACTTT. Protein: CASSAGRLYNSPLHF.

This clone was found once. This chain links TRBV4-1 with TRBJ1-1; D ambiguous. The CDR3 has 13 residues. V shed 0 bases and J shed 1 base, with 3 bases lying between them. Germline CDR1 MGHRA, CDR2 YSYEKL. The CDR3 nucleotides read TGCGCCAGCAGCCAAGAACAGAACACTGAAGCTTTCTTT. Translation gives CASSQEQNTEAFF.

The genes are TRBV5-1 and TRBJ2-1; D possibly corresponds to TRBD2 (5 bases). Germline values: CDR1 SGHRS, CDR2 YFSETQ. The CDR3 runs 16 residues. The V end was cut by 2 bases, the J end by 1 base, with 13 bases between. The CDR3 sequence: CASSFTVGSSYNEQFF. Here the CDR3 DNA reads TGCGCCAGCAGCTTCACAGTGGGGAGTTCCTACAATGAGCAGTTCTTC. Complete variable domain (other parts from reference TRBV5-1 and TRBJ2-1): KAGVTQTPRYLIKTRGQQVTLSCSPISGHRSVSWYQQTPGQGLQFLFEYFSETQRNKGNFPGRFSGRQFSNSRSEMNVSTLELGDSALYLCASSFTVGSSYNEQFFGPGTRLTVL.

The chain carries TRBV7-9 and TRBJ1-4, with 7 bases fitting TRBD1. V shed 5 bases, J shed 1 base, and the junction held 4 bases outside the gene matches. CDR1 is SEHNR and CDR2 is FQNEAQ in the germline V gene (reference sequence). This CDR3 is built from 15 residues. The DNA for the CDR3 is TGTGCCAGCAGCCCGGGACAGCAAACTAATGAAAAACTGTTTTTT. Translating gives CASSPGQQTNEKLFF.

This clone was recorded only once. CDR3 sequence (DNA): TGTGCCACCAGTGATACGGGACTAGCGGGCACAGATACGCAGTATTTT. As protein: CATSDTGLAGTDTQYF. J is TRBJ2-3 and V is TRBV24-1, with 11 bases identical to TRBD2. The CDR3 covers 16 residues. Looked up from germline, CDR1 is KGHDR and CDR2 is SFDVKD. The trim removed 3 bases at V and 1 base at J, leaving 2 bases unmatched.

About this clone itself: One end of the junction does not line up with germline, which may come from a read error. The chain carries TRBV7-9 and TRBJ1-5; no definite D call. The CDR3 is 13 residues long. Germline V lookup: CDR1 SEHNR, CDR2 FQNEAQ (reference sequence). The CDR3, as DNA: TGTGCCAGCAGTTTAGGAAATCATCAGCCCCAGCATTTT. Its translation: CASSLGNHQPQHF.

This chain joins TRBV30 and TRBJ1-2; 10 bases are a match to TRBD1. Germline CDR1 GTSNPN, CDR2 SVGIG (reference sequence). The CDR3 contains 14 residues. The V gene end was trimmed by 2 bases and the J gene end by 8 bases; junction bases not matched to a gene: 8. The CDR3 nucleotides read TGTGCCTGGAGTAGGGGACAGGGGAGCGACGGCTACACCTTC. Its protein product is CAWSRGQGSDGYTF.

CDR3 protein: CASSLRTTDPTDTQYF. The CDR3 DNA reads TGCGCCAGCAGCTTACGGACTACCGACCCCACAGATACGCAGTATTTT. This chain links TRBV5-1 with TRBJ2-3; D perhaps matches TRBD2 (6 bases). Trimming removed 2 bases from V and 2 bases from J, with 15 bases in between. CDR3 length: 16 residues. Germline loops: CDR1 SGHRS, CDR2 YFSETQ.

This clone has just one count. This chain uses TRBV10-1 with TRBJ1-4; no definite D call. Germline assignment: CDR1 WNHNN and CDR2 SYGVQD (reference sequence). V dropped 2 bases and J dropped 11 bases, with 9 bases sitting between them. CDR3 size: 12 residues. CDR3 sequence: CASSEVGGKLFF. The CDR3 region has the DNA TGCGCCAGCAGTGAGGTGGGTGGGAAACTGTTTTTT.

CDR3: CASSFAENTEAFF. CDR3 DNA: TGTGCCAGCAGCTTCGCGGAGAACACTGAAGCTTTCTTT. The chain uses TRBV11-2 and TRBJ1-1; unclear D gene. The V gene lost 3 bases and the J gene lost 1 base, with 6 bases spanning the gap. Germline loops: CDR1 SGHAT, CDR2 FQNNGV. The CDR3 runs 13 residues.

As to this clone: The sample holds other DNA sequences that translate to the same CDR3. The V call is TRBV6-1, the J call TRBJ1-4; unclear D gene. Germline assignment: CDR1 MNHNS and CDR2 SASEGT. Trimming stripped 3 bases from V and 5 bases from J, with 13 bases between. This CDR3 is built from 15 residues. The DNA for the CDR3 is TGTGCCAGCAGTGAGGGTGGGAGATCGAATGAAAAACTGTTTTTT. Translated: CASSEGGRSNEKLFF.

The V call is TRBV27, the J call TRBJ2-1, with TRBD1 identical over 11 bases. V gave up 6 bases and J gave up 2 bases; unmatched junction bases: 0. The CDR3 extends over 14 amino acids. Germline CDR1 reads MNHEY; CDR2 reads SMNVEV (reference sequence). CDR3 sequence reads: CASRGQGAYNEQFF. Written as DNA, the CDR3 is TGTGCCAGCAGGGGACAGGGGGCCTACAATGAGCAGTTCTTC.

The gene calls are TRBV15 and TRBJ1-5; no firm D call. V shed 0 bases and J shed 5 bases, with 8 bases lying between them. The CDR3 consists of 14 residues. CDR1 LNHNV and CDR2 YYDKDF come from the germline V gene (reference sequence). The CDR3 nucleotides are TGTGCCACCAGCAGAGATCTCTCAGATCAGCCCCAGCATTTT. This gives the protein CATSRDLSDQPQHF.

The V call is TRBV7-2, the J call TRBJ1-3; D gene unclear. Looked up from germline, CDR1 is SGHTA and CDR2 is FQGNSA. The CDR3 has 14 residues. Trimming took off 5 bases at V and 0 bases at J, with 8 bases between the two ends. The CDR3 loop reads CASSQVNSGNTIYF. CDR3 bases: TGTGCCAGCAGCCAGGTCAACTCTGGAAACACCATATATTTT.

The V gene is TRBV21-1, the J gene TRBJ2-2; the table names TRBD1, a call not compared with the DNA. TRBV21-1 is designated a pseudogene. The CDR3 is 15 amino acids. CDR3 amino acids: CASEKIQGDTGELFF. As DNA, the CDR3 is TGTGCCAGCGAAAAAATCCAAGGGGACACCGGGGAGCTGTTTTTT.

This chain uses TRBV5-4 with TRBJ1-2; 7 nucleotides align to TRBD1. Per the germline V gene, CDR1 is SGHNT and CDR2 is YYREEE (reference sequence). J was trimmed by 8 bases and V by 2 bases; bases with no gene match: 6. The CDR3 has 13 residues. This chain's CDR3 is CASSFDDRAGYTF. CDR3 DNA sequence: TGTGCCAGCAGCTTTGATGACAGGGCGGGCTACACCTTC. The full variable domain, with the rest looked up from reference TRBV5-4 and TRBJ1-2, is ETGVTQSPTHLIKTRGQQVTLRCSSQSGHNTVSWYQQALGQGPQFIFQYYREEENGRGNFPPRFSGLQFPNYSSELNVNALELDDSALYLCASSFDDRAGYTFGSGTRLTVV.

V and J are TRBV11-3 and TRBJ2-5, with 10 bases lining up with TRBD1. Germline V CDR1 and CDR2: SGHNT, YENEEA. There are 15 residues in the CDR3. V shed 5 bases, J shed 4 bases, and the junction held 7 bases outside the gene matches. As DNA, the CDR3 is TGTGCCAGCAGCCCCCGGACAGGGGGGGCAGAGACCCAGTACTTC. It translates to CASSPRTGGAETQYF. Variable domain in full (rest from reference TRBV11-3 and TRBJ2-5): EAGVVQSPRYKIIEKKQPVAFWCNPISGHNTLYWYLQNLGQGPELLIRYENEEAVDDSQLPKDRFSAERLKGVDSTLKIQPAELGDSAVYLCASSPRTGGAETQYFGPGTRLLVL.

V and J are TRBV12-3 or TRBV12-4 and TRBJ1-2; D unresolved. Trimming took off 3 bases at V and 7 bases at J, with 12 bases between the two ends. The CDR3 totals 13 residues. This CDR3 reads CASSLIGSGGYTF. The DNA of the CDR3 is TGTGCCAGCAGTTTGATAGGGAGCGGTGGCTACACCTTC.

The chain joins TRBV6-5 to TRBJ1-5; D ambiguous. V was clipped by 0 bases and J by 0 bases, with 9 bases between them. Per germline, CDR1 MNHEY and CDR2 SVGAGI. The CDR3 extends over 16 amino acids. The CDR3 nucleotides read TGTGCCAGCAGTTACTCCCGAGAACATAGCAATCAGCCCCAGCATTTT. Translating gives CASSYSREHSNQPQHF.

Only a few counts were recorded for this clone. The J gene is TRBJ2-6, the V gene TRBV20-1; D might be TRBD1 (5 bases). The germline V gene has CDR1 DFQATT and CDR2 SNEGSKA (reference sequence). The CDR3 extends over 15 amino acids. The germline V and J ends were trimmed by 3 bases and 4 bases, with 13 bases remaining between them. In nucleotides, the CDR3 is TGCAGTGCTAGTGCAGGGCCCTGGGGGGCCAACGTCCTGACTTTC. This gives the protein CSASAGPWGANVLTF.

This clone showed up just a few times. The J gene is TRBJ1-2, the V gene TRBV7-2, with D perhaps TRBD1 (6 bases). Germline V CDR1 and CDR2: SGHTA, FQGNSA. The V and J ends lost 5 bases and 4 bases respectively, with 23 bases between them. The CDR3 sequence is 17 residues long. The CDR3 region is CASSLGAARTQIYGYTF. CDR3 DNA sequence: TGTGCCAGCAGCCTGGGGGCGGCCAGGACTCAAATCTATGGCTACACCTTC.

CDR3 coding DNA: TGTGCCACCAACTCCCCGGACAGAGGCTACTACGAGCAGTACTTC. This gives the protein CATNSPDRGYYEQYF. The J gene is TRBJ2-7, the V gene TRBV10-3; perhaps TRBD1 as D (6 bases). Between the trimmed V and J ends, which lost 10 bases and 3 bases, there was a span of 22 bases. The CDR3 extends over 15 amino acids. The germline gives CDR1 ENHRY, CDR2 SYGVKD.

The genes are TRBV5-6 and TRBJ1-1; no clear D gene. The ends were cut back, 1 base at V and 5 bases at J, with 12 bases in the middle. The CDR3 runs 14 residues. Germline V gene sequence: CDR1 SGHDT, CDR2 YYEEEE. The CDR3 protein is CASSLSLGWTEAFF. The CDR3, as DNA: TGTGCCAGCAGCTTGTCTTTGGGGTGGACTGAAGCTTTCTTT.

V gene TRBV12-5 combines with J gene TRBJ1-3; a possible D gene is TRBD1 (5 bases). V lost 5 bases and J lost 5, with 10 bases in between. The CDR3 runs to 13 residues. The germline V gene encodes CDR1 LGHNT and CDR2 FRNRAP. CDR3 bases: TGTGCTAGTGGTCTGGACAATCGAAACACCATATATTTT. This sequence encodes CASGLDNRNTIYF.